This T cell receptor beta chain is drawn from a study of beta chain features in type 1 diabetes. Per germline, CDR1 SEHNR and CDR2 FQNEAQ (reference sequence). The length of the CDR3 is 14 residues. The V and J ends lost 0 bases and 1 base, in that order; junction bases with no gene match: 0. The investigators reverse transcribed all of the isolated RNA, so they sequenced expressed TCRB transcripts. Here immunoSEQ multiplex PCR was the method, and the copy in TCRdb shows in-frame clones only, minus some. The table lists under 250,000 clones, approximately 10% of them singletons. The table lists this clone with a few counts.

This TCR came from a man aged 18 to 30 in good health. Sample: central memory CD4+ T cells from blood. The V call is TRBV7-9, the J call TRBJ2-7, with 7 bases lining up with TRBD2. The CDR3 sequence: CASSLAGGSYEQYF. CDR3 bases: TGTGCCAGCAGCTTAGCGGGAGGGTCCTACGAGCAGTACTTC.